These T cell receptor beta chains were read from a single sample in a study of blood T cells in healthy people across ages. TCRdb independently ran MiXCR on the 5' RACE reads; one entry per CDR3 protein. The sample consists of under 2,000,000 distinct CDR3 sequences, approximately 50% of them appearing once. The sequenced sample consisted of blood. All receptors come from a woman aged 40-49 years in good health. Each CDR3 is given with its conserved first and last residue. A D gene is named only where the DNA matches it firmly.

j_call d_call v_call cdr3_length cdr3_aa
TRBJ2-5 - TRBV3-1 14 CASSQDLGGETQYF
TRBJ2-4 TRBD1 TRBV10-1 16 CASSEWTGLAKNIQYF
TRBJ2-7 - TRBV28 11 CATGKGYEQYF
TRBJ2-3 TRBD2 TRBV27 15 CASSHPSGDTDTQYF
TRBJ2-1 - TRBV20-1 15 CSASSAATGLETQFF
TRBJ2-7 TRBD1 TRBV20-1 13 CSTSTGPQEAQYF
TRBJ2-5 - TRBV5-1 14 CASSLGAGQETQYF
TRBJ2-3 TRBD2 TRBV6-5 15 CASTLVGGVTDTQYF
TRBJ2-7 TRBD1 TRBV20-1 14 CSARSGQGPYEQYF
TRBJ1-2 TRBD1 TRBV27 14 CASSADRINYGYTF
TRBJ1-5 - TRBV5-6 15 CASSLLRGRNQPQHF
TRBJ1-3 - TRBV11-2 14 CASSLDRGGNTIYF
TRBJ2-3 TRBD2 TRBV29-1 13 CSPRGRVRDTQYF
TRBJ2-5 TRBD1 TRBV5-1 13 CASSEDRDETQYF
TRBJ2-1 - TRBV20-1 11 CSARDVPEQFF
TRBJ2-1 - TRBV7-9 11 CASSSQAVWFF
TRBJ2-3 - TRBV28 17 CASSPPGSIPFTDTQYF
TRBJ1-1 - TRBV7-2 15 CASRPRRGLGAEAFF
TRBJ2-4 - TRBV7-6 17 CASSRYGDQTTKNIQYF
TRBJ2-1 - TRBV4-1 15 CASSQHLSRANEQFF